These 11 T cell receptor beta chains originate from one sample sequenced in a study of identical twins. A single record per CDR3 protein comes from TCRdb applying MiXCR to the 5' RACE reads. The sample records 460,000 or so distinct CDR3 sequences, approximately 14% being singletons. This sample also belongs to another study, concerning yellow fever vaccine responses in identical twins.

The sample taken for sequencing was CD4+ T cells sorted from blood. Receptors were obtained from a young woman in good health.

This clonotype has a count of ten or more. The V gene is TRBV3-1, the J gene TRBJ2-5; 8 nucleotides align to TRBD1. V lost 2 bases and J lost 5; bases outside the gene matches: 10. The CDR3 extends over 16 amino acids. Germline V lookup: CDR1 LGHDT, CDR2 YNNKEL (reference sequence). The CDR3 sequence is CASSQNRQGRGETQYF. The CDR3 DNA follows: TGTGCCAGCAGCCAAAACCGACAGGGGCGAGGGGAGACCCAGTACTTC.

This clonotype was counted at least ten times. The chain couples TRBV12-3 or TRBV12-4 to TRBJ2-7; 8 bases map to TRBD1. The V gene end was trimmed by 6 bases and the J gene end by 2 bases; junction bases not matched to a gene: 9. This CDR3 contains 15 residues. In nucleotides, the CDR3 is TGTGCCAGCAGGCCACGGGACAGGAAGACCTACGAGCAGTACTTC. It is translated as CASRPRDRKTYEQYF.

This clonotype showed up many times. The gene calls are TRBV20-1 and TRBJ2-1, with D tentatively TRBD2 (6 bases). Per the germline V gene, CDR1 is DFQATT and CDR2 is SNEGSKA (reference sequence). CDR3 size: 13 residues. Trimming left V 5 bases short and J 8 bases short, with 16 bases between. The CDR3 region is CSAHLTSFDEQFF. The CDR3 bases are TGCAGTGCTCACCTGACTAGTTTCGATGAGCAGTTCTTC.

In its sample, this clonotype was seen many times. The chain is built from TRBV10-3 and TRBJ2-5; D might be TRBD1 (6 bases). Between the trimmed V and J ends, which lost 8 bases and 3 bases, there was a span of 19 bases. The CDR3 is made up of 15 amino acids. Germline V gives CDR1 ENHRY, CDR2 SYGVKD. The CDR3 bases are TGTGCCATCCGGTCGGACAGTGGGGGCAAAGAGACCCAGTACTTC. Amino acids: CAIRSDSGGKETQYF.

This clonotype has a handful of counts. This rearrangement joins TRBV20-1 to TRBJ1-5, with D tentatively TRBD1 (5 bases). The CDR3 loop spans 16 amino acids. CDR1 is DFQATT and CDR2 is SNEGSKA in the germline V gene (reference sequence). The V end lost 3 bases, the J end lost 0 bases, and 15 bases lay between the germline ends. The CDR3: CSARTRVRDSNQPQHF. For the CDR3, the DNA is TGCAGTGCTAGGACCAGGGTTCGGGATAGCAATCAGCCCCAGCATTTT.

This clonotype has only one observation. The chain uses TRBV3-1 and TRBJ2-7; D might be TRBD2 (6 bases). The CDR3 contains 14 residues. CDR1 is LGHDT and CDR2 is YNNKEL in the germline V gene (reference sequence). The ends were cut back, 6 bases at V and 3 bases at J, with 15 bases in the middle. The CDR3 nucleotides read TGTGCCAGCAGTCAGCACGGGGGAGGCTACGAGCAGTACTTC. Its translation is CASSQHGGGYEQYF.

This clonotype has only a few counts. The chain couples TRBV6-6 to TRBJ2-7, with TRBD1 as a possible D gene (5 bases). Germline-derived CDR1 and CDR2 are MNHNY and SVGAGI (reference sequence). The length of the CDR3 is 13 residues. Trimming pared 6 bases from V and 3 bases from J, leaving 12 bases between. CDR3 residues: CASSLRQFYEQYF. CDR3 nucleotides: TGTGCCAGCAGCCTACGACAGTTCTACGAGCAGTACTTC.

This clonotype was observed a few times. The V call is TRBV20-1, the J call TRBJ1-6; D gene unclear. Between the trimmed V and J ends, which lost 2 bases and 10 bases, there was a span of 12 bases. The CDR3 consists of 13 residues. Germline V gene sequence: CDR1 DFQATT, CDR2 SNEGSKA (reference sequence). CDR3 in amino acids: CSARLDQKSPLHF. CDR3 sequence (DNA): TGCAGTGCTAGATTGGACCAGAAGTCACCCCTCCACTTT.

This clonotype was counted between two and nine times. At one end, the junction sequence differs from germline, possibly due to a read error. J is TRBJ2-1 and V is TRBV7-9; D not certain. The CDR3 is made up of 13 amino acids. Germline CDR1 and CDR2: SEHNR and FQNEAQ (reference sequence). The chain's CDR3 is CASSLVSFNEQFF. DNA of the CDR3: TGTGCCAGCAGCTTAGTTTCCTTCAATGAGCAGTTCTTC.

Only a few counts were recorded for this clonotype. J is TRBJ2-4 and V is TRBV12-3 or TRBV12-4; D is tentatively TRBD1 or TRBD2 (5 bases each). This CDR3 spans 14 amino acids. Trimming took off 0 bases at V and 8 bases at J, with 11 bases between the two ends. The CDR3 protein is CASSLALGTDIQYF. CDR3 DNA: TGTGCCAGCAGTTTAGCGCTGGGGACGGACATTCAGTACTTC.

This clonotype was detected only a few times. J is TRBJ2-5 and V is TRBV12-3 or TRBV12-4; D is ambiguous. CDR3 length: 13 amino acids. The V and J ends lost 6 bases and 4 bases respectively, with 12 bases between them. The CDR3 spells CASRGWKLETQYF. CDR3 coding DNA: TGTGCCAGCAGAGGCTGGAAACTAGAGACCCAGTACTTC.